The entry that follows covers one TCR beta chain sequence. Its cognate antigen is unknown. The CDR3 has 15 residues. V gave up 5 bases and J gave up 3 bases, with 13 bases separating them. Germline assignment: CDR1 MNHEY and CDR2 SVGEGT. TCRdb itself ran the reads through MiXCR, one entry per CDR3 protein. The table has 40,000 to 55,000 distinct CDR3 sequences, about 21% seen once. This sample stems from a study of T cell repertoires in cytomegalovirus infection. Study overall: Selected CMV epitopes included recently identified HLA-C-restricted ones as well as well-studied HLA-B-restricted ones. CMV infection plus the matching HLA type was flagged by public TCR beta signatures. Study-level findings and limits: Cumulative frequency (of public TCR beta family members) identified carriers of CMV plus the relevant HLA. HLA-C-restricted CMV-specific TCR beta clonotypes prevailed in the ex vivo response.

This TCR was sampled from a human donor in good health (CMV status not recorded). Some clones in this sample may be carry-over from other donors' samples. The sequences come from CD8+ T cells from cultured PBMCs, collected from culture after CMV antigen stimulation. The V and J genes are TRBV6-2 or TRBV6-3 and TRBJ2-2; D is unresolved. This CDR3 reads CASSRRSPDTGELFF. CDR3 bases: TGTGCCAGCAGTCGCCGTAGCCCGGACACCGGGGAGCTGTTTTTT.